Presented here are 31 T cell receptor beta chains from one specimen sequenced in a study of blood T cells in healthy people across ages. It was with a sample-barcoded 5' primer and a J-beta primer mix that a second PCR of about 7 to 12 cycles was run. TCRdb independently ran MiXCR on the 5' RACE reads; one entry per CDR3 protein. Altogether about 760,000 distinct CDR3 sequences are present, approximately 25% being singletons, with the ten largest covering 9.4%. The same data also went into a second study, on T cells of mothers and their children.

Sequences were obtained from blood. All receptors come from a boy between 10 and 17 years old in good health.

V gene TRBV6-2 or TRBV6-3 combines with J gene TRBJ1-1, with D unclear. This CDR3 is 16 amino acids long. Germline CDR1 MNHEY, CDR2 SVGEGT. V lost 8 bases to trimming and J lost 1 base, with 20 bases between them. CDR3 sequence (DNA): TGTGCCAGCCAGCCTCGCCCCAACGGATCGAACACTGAAGCTTTCTTT. It yields the protein CASQPRPNGSNTEAFF.

This clonotype came up many times. The chain has TRBV5-5 and TRBJ1-5, with 8 bases matching TRBD1. The ends lost 4 bases at V and 4 bases at J; junction bases unmatched: 4. The CDR3 runs to 14 residues. CDR1 and CDR2 (germline): SGHKS, YYEKEE (reference sequence). CDR3 residues: CASSRDRSNQPQHF. DNA of the CDR3: TGTGCCAGCAGCCGGGACAGGTCGAATCAGCCCCAGCATTTT.

The rearrangement joins TRBV3-1 to TRBJ2-7; the match to TRBD1 covers 7 bases. Trimming at V came to 5 bases and at J to 8 bases, leaving 3 bases not matched to a gene. The length of the CDR3 is 11 residues. The germline CDR1 and CDR2 sequences are LGHDT and YNNKEL (reference sequence). CDR3 bases: TGTGCCAGCAGCGCGACAGGGAAGCAGTACTTC. Translating it yields CASSATGKQYF.

The CDR3 DNA is TGTGCTAGTGGTCAGACTACAGGTGGATATGGCTACACCTTC. It codes for CASGQTTGGYGYTF. The V call is TRBV12-5, the J call TRBJ1-2; perhaps TRBD1 as D (5 bases). Germline values: CDR1 LGHNT, CDR2 FRNRAP. This CDR3 is built from 14 residues. The germline V and J ends were trimmed by 5 bases and 5 bases, with 15 bases remaining between them.

The chain carries TRBV20-1 and TRBJ1-2; D remains unclear. CDR3 length: 11 residues. Germline V CDR1 and CDR2: DFQATT, SNEGSKA (reference sequence). V lost 6 bases, J lost 8 bases, and 13 bases lay in between. The CDR3 sequence: CSADREGGYTF. Here the CDR3 DNA reads TGCAGTGCGGACCGGGAAGGCGGCTACACCTTC.

J is TRBJ2-5 and V is TRBV5-1, with TRBD2 matching over 7 bases. Unmatched junction bases numbered 10, after V lost 4 bases and J lost 7 bases. Germline CDR1 and CDR2: SGHRS and YFSETQ. This CDR3 is 14 amino acids long. CDR3 residues: CASSPVAGGGTQYF. CDR3 bases: TGCGCCAGCAGCCCCGTAGCGGGCGGCGGGACCCAGTACTTC.

In its sample, this clonotype was seen many times. The rearrangement links TRBV20-1 to TRBJ2-7; perhaps D is TRBD1 or TRBD2 (6 bases each). This CDR3 is built from 18 residues. The germline gives CDR1 DFQATT, CDR2 SNEGSKA (reference sequence). V shed 3 bases and J shed 0 bases, with 24 bases lying between them. The CDR3 DNA reads as TGCAGTGCTAGGGACGGACAGTTCCGGGAGAGACTCTCCTACGAGCAGTACTTC. The encoded protein is CSARDGQFRERLSYEQYF.

V and J are TRBV6-2 or TRBV6-3 and TRBJ1-1; D gene uncertain. With 3 bases removed from V and 12 bases from J, the gap between germline ends came to 14 bases. The length of the CDR3 is 12 residues. Germline V CDR1 and CDR2: MNHEY, SVGEGT. The CDR3 sequence is CASSYSIPGTFF. The CDR3 DNA reads as TGTGCCAGCAGTTATAGTATCCCCGGGACTTTCTTT.

This clonotype appeared a few times. The rearrangement joins TRBV7-3 to TRBJ1-3; the D gene is possibly TRBD1 (5 bases). V lost 3 bases to trimming and J lost 4 bases, with 13 bases between them. There are 15 residues in the CDR3. Per the germline V gene, CDR1 is SGHTA and CDR2 is FQGTGA. The CDR3 bases are TGTGCCAGCAGCTTGAGCAGGGCGGACGGAAACACCATATATTTT. Protein sequence: CASSLSRADGNTIYF. Supplemented by reference TRBV7-3 and TRBJ1-3, the full variable domain reads GAGVSQTPSNKVTEKGKYVELRCDPISGHTALYWYRQSLGQGPEFLIYFQGTGAADDSGLPNDRFFAVRPEGSVSTLKIQRTERGDSAVYLCASSLSRADGNTIYFGEGSWLTVV.

This clonotype has more than one count but fewer than ten. The V gene is TRBV10-3, the J gene TRBJ2-7; D may be TRBD1 or TRBD2 (5 bases each). The CDR3 has 11 residues. The V end lost 8 bases, the J end lost 2 bases, and 7 bases lay between the germline ends. The V gene's germline CDR1 is ENHRY and CDR2 SYGVKD. This chain's CDR3 is CAIRGAYEQYF. The CDR3 bases are TGTGCCATCCGAGGGGCCTACGAGCAGTACTTC.

The chain has TRBV5-1 and TRBJ2-1; D is perhaps TRBD2 (6 bases). Per germline, CDR1 SGHRS and CDR2 YFSETQ. The CDR3 loop spans 16 amino acids. V was trimmed by 4 bases and J by 6 bases, leaving 20 bases between them. As DNA, the CDR3 is TGCGCCAGCAGCAGATACCAGGGACTGACGAGCAATGAGCAGTTCTTC. Amino acids: CASSRYQGLTSNEQFF.

The rearrangement links TRBV7-4 to TRBJ2-1; a weak D match, TRBD1 (6 bases). CDR3 size: 18 residues. In germline, CDR1 is SGHVT, CDR2 SQSDAQ. Trimming cost V 3 bases and J 2 bases, with 20 bases left between them. CDR3 in amino acids: CASSLQWPGTPPYNEQFF. Here the CDR3 DNA reads TGTGCCAGCAGCTTGCAGTGGCCCGGGACACCTCCCTACAATGAGCAGTTCTTC.

As DNA, the CDR3 is TGTGCCAGCAGTTCCCGGGCCCCACATGAGCAGTTCTTC. This encodes CASSSRAPHEQFF. The chain links TRBV7-6 to TRBJ2-5; D not certain. The DNA end is more similar to TRBJ2-1, so the J call may be wrong. The CDR3 has 13 amino acids. The germline V gene has CDR1 SGHVS and CDR2 FNYEAQ.

The chain links TRBV29-1 to TRBJ2-7; 7 bases fit TRBD1. The CDR3 covers 15 residues. With 5 bases clipped from V and 4 bases from J, the junction kept 14 bases outside the gene matches. Germline V gene sequence: CDR1 SQVTM, CDR2 ANQGSEA. The CDR3 sequence is CSVIPVGTDFYEQYF. Here the CDR3 DNA reads TGCAGCGTTATCCCTGTCGGGACAGACTTTTACGAGCAGTACTTC.

The table lists this clonotype with a few counts. V gene TRBV6-5 combines with J gene TRBJ2-3; weak D call: TRBD1 (6 bases). V lost 6 bases to trimming and J lost 0 bases, with 13 bases between them. Germline CDR1 MNHEY, CDR2 SVGAGI. The CDR3 spans 15 residues. CDR3 loop: CASSPPGHSTDTQYF. The CDR3 region has the DNA TGTGCCAGCAGCCCACCGGGACACAGCACAGATACGCAGTATTTT.

This clonotype has a count of ten or more. This chain connects TRBV5-4 to TRBJ2-1; the match to TRBD1 covers 8 bases. Germline lookup yields CDR1 SGHNT and CDR2 YYREEE (reference sequence). This CDR3 contains 15 residues. The V gene end was trimmed by 2 bases and the J gene end by 1 base; junction bases not matched to a gene: 2. The CDR3 loop is CASSLDRGSYNEQFF. The DNA for the CDR3 is TGTGCCAGCAGCTTAGACAGGGGTTCCTACAATGAGCAGTTCTTC.

This clonotype was recorded at least ten times. The gene calls are TRBV20-1 and TRBJ2-1; 8 bases line up with TRBD2. Germline CDR1 and CDR2: DFQATT and SNEGSKA (reference sequence). This CDR3 is built from 15 residues. Trimming at V came to 6 bases and at J to 4 bases, leaving 11 bases not matched to a gene. CDR3 residues: CSAYSDGRVYNEQFF. The CDR3 DNA sequence: TGCAGTGCCTATTCAGACGGGAGGGTGTACAATGAGCAGTTCTTC.

The CDR3 DNA reads TGCGCCAGCAGCTTGGCGGGCCTAGTCGGTGAGCAGTACTTC. Translation gives CASSLAGLVGEQYF. The rearrangement links TRBV5-1 to TRBJ2-7; D is undetermined. The CDR3 loop spans 14 amino acids. V dropped 0 bases and J dropped 7 bases, with 14 bases sitting between them. CDR1 and CDR2 from the germline V gene are SGHRS and YFSETQ. Full variable domain (outside the CDR3, taken from reference TRBV5-1 and TRBJ2-7): KAGVTQTPRYLIKTRGQQVTLSCSPISGHRSVSWYQQTPGQGLQFLFEYFSETQRNKGNFPGRFSGRQFSNSRSEMNVSTLELGDSALYLCASSLAGLVGEQYFGPGTRLTVT.

The CDR3 DNA reads TGTGCCAGCAGCCAACCTAGCGGGCGGCAGTACTTC. Amino acids: CASSQPSGRQYF. The V call is TRBV14, the J call TRBJ2-5; 8 bases match TRBD2. Germline lookup yields CDR1 SGHDN and CDR2 FVKESK. With 2 bases clipped from V and 11 bases from J, the junction kept 4 bases outside the gene matches. This CDR3 contains 12 residues.

Notes on this clonotype: Sequence at one end of the junction differs from germline and may be a read error. V gene TRBV3-1 combines with J gene TRBJ2-3, with a possible D match to TRBD2 (5 bases). Germline-derived CDR1 and CDR2 are LGHDT and YNNKEL (reference sequence). The CDR3 runs 15 residues. CDR3 sequence reads: CTSSRSAPSTDTQYF. CDR3 DNA sequence: TGTACCAGCAGCCGTAGCGCTCCTAGCACAGATACGCAGTATTTT.

This chain connects TRBV10-1 to TRBJ2-7; 7 positions agree with TRBD2. The CDR3 covers 16 residues. In germline, CDR1 is WNHNN, CDR2 SYGVQD (reference sequence). J gave up 3 bases and V 6 bases, and 14 bases lay outside the gene matches. Here the CDR3 reads CASRGGQREAFYEQYF. For the CDR3, the DNA is TGCGCCAGCAGGGGGGGTCAGCGGGAAGCTTTCTACGAGCAGTACTTC.

This clonotype has only one observation. This chain joins TRBV7-9 and TRBJ2-4; possibly TRBD2 for D (5 bases). V shed 10 bases and J shed 8 bases, with 18 bases lying between them. Germline V gene sequence: CDR1 SEHNR, CDR2 FQNEAQ (reference sequence). The CDR3 sequence is 13 residues long. The CDR3 nucleotides are TGTGCCATCACGCCGGGGTTCCTGGACATTCAGTACTTC. As protein: CAITPGFLDIQYF.

This clonotype was detected a few times. This chain connects TRBV4-2 to TRBJ2-3; 12 bases align to TRBD2. CDR3 length equals 19 residues. The junction had 12 bases not matched to a gene; V was cut back by 0 bases and J by 5 bases. Germline V gives CDR1 LGHNA, CDR2 YNFKEQ. The CDR3 nucleotides read TGTGCCAGCAGCCAAGAGACTAGCGGGGGCTCCATCAAGGGAGATACGCAGTATTTT. It yields the protein CASSQETSGGSIKGDTQYF.

The chain carries TRBV12-3 or TRBV12-4 and TRBJ2-1, with TRBD1 matching over 9 bases. The V gene end was trimmed by 6 bases and the J gene end by 5 bases; junction bases not matched to a gene: 8. The CDR3 runs to 15 residues. The CDR3 loop reads CASRPTGTGNNEQFF. CDR3 nucleotides: TGTGCCAGCAGGCCCACCGGGACAGGGAACAATGAGCAGTTCTTC.

V and J are TRBV6-5 and TRBJ2-7, with D possibly TRBD1 on 6 matching bases. The CDR3 contains 14 residues. Germline-derived CDR1 and CDR2 are MNHEY and SVGAGI. With 2 bases removed from V and 7 bases from J, the gap between germline ends came to 15 bases. CDR3 in amino acids: CASSYRWGPWEQYF. In nucleotides, the CDR3 is TGTGCCAGCAGTTACCGATGGGGGCCTTGGGAGCAGTACTTC.

The chain employs TRBV19 and TRBJ2-5; D not resolved. Matching the DNA end better, TRBJ2-1 makes the J call doubtful. Looked up from germline, CDR1 is LNHDA and CDR2 is SQIVND (reference sequence). This CDR3 has 13 residues. CDR3 DNA: TGTGCCAGTAGTATATACAGATACAATGAGCAGTTCTTC. It translates to CASSIYRYNEQFF.

This clonotype was seen a handful of times. The V and J genes are TRBV6-5 and TRBJ2-5; 8 bases fit TRBD2. The DNA end is more similar to TRBJ2-1, so the J call may be wrong. Germline CDR1 reads MNHEY; CDR2 reads SVGAGI. CDR3 length: 14 amino acids. CDR3 in DNA: TGTGCCCAACTTGGGACTAGGGTTGTGGATGAGCAGTTCTTC. The encoded protein is CAQLGTRVVDEQFF.

There are a few counts of this clonotype. The chain links TRBV4-3 to TRBJ2-3, with D maybe TRBD2 (5 bases). V gave up 6 bases and J gave up 1 base, with 17 bases separating them. CDR3 length equals 16 residues. Germline V gene lookup returns CDR1 LGHNA and CDR2 YSLEER. The DNA for the CDR3 is TGCGCCAGCAGTCCCGGAGAAGAGAGGGGCACAGATACGCAGTATTTT. Translation: CASSPGEERGTDTQYF.

V is TRBV20-1 and J is TRBJ2-1; TRBD2 agrees at 10 bases. The V gene's germline CDR1 is DFQATT and CDR2 SNEGSKA (reference sequence). V trimming: 2 bases; J trimming: 0 bases; junction bases outside the gene matches: 7. This CDR3 has 17 residues. CDR3 residues: CSARSASGSSSYNEQFF. The CDR3 DNA reads as TGCAGTGCTAGATCGGCTAGCGGGAGTTCCTCCTACAATGAGCAGTTCTTC.

This clonotype was recorded a few times. The V call is TRBV29-1, the J call TRBJ2-5; D is unclear. The J call may be mistaken, given a closer DNA end match to TRBJ2-1. The CDR3 length is 12 residues. The germline V gene encodes CDR1 SQVTM and CDR2 ANQGSEA. CDR3 in DNA: TGCAGCGTTGAAAGAGGTGGCCAAGAGCAGTTCTTC. This sequence encodes CSVERGGQEQFF.

This chain joins TRBV20-1 and TRBJ2-1, with 7 bases fitting TRBD1. After removal of 6 bases from V and 6 bases from J, the junction contained 14 bases not matched to a gene. Germline CDR1 DFQATT, CDR2 SNEGSKA (reference sequence). The CDR3 has 15 amino acids. CDR3 in DNA: TGCAGTGCCGAGGGAGTGGGACAGCCGTCCAATGAGCAGTTCTTC. It yields the protein CSAEGVGQPSNEQFF.